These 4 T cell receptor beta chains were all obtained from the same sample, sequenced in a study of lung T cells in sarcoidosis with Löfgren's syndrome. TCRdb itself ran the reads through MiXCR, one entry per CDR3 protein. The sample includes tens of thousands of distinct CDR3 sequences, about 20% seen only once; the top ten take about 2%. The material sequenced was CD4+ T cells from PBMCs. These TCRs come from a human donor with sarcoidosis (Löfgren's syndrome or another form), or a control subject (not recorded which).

The CDR3 here is CASSFGGRVGGNEQFF. CDR3 sequence (DNA): TGTGCCAGCAGCTTTGGTGGCAGGGTAGGGGGGAATGAGCAGTTCTTC. The chain employs TRBV7-2 and TRBJ2-1, with D possibly being TRBD1 or TRBD2 (6 bases each). V was cut by 3 bases and J by 7 bases, with 19 bases left in between. The CDR3 sequence is 16 residues long. CDR1 is SGHTA and CDR2 is FQGNSA in the germline V gene.

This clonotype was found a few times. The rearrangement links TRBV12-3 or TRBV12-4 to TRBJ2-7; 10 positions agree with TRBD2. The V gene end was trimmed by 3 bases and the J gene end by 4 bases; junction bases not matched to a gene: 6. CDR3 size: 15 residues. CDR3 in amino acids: CASSFGGLAAYEQYF. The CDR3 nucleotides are TGTGCCAGCAGTTTTGGTGGACTAGCGGCTTACGAGCAGTACTTC.

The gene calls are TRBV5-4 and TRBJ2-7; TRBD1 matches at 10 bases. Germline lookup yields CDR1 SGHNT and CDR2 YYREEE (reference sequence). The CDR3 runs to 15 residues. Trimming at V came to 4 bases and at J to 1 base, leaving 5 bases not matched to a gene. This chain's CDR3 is CASSRGQGESYEQYV. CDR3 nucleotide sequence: TGTGCCAGCAGCAGAGGACAGGGGGAATCCTACGAGCAGTACGTC.

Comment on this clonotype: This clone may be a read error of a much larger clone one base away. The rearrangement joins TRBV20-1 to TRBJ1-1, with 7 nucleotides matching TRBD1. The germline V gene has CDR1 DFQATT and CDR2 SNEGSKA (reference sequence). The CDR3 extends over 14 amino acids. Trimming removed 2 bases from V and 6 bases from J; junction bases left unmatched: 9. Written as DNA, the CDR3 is TGCAGTGCTAGAACAGGGGCGGGGGCGCCTGAAGCTTTCTTT. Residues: CSARTGAGAPEAFF.